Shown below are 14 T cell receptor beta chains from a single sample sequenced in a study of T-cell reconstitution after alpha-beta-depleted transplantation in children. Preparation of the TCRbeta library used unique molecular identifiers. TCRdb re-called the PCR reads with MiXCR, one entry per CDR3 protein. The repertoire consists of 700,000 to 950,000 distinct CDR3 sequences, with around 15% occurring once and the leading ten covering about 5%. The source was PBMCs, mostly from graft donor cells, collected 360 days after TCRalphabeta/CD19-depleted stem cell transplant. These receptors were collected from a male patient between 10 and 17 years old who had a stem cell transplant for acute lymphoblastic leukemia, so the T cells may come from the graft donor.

The CDR3 loop is CSVEGEVLNTEAFF. The CDR3 coding sequence is TGCAGCGTTGAAGGTGAAGTCCTGAACACTGAAGCTTTCTTT. The rearrangement uses TRBV29-1 and TRBJ1-1; D is uncertain. Deletions cut 1 base from V and 0 bases from J, with 9 bases between. The CDR3 covers 14 residues. CDR1 and CDR2 (germline): SQVTM, ANQGSEA.

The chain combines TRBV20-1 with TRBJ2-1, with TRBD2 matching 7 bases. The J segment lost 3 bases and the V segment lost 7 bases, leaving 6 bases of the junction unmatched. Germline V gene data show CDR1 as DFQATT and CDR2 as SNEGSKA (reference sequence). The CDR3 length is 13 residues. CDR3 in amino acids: CSGASGYYNEQFF. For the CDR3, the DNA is TGCAGTGGCGCTAGCGGCTACTACAATGAGCAGTTCTTC.

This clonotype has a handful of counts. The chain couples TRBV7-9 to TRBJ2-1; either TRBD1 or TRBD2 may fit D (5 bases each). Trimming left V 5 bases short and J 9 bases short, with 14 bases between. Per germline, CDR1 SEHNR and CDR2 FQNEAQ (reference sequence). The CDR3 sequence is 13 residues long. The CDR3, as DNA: TGTGCCAGCAGCGGGGACCCCCGAAGTGAGCAGTTCTTC. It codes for CASSGDPRSEQFF. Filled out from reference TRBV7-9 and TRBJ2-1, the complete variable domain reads DTGVSQNPRHKITKRGQNVTFRCDPISEHNRLYWYRQTLGQGPEFLTYFQNEAQLEKSRLLSDRFSAERPKGSFSTLEIQRTEQGDSAMYLCASSGDPRSEQFFGPGTRLTVL.

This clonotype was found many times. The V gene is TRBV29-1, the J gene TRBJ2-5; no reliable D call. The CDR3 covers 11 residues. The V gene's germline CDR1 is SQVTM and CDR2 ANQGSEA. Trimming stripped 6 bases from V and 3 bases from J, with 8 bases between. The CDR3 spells CSVRAKETQYF. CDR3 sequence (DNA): TGCAGCGTCCGGGCCAAAGAGACCCAGTACTTC.

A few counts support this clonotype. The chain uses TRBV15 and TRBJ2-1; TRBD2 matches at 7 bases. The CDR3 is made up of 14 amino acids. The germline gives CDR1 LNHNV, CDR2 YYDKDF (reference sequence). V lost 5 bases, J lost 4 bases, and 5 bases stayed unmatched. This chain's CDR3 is CATSGGAGYNEQFF. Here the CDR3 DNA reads TGTGCCACCAGCGGAGGAGCGGGATACAATGAGCAGTTCTTC.

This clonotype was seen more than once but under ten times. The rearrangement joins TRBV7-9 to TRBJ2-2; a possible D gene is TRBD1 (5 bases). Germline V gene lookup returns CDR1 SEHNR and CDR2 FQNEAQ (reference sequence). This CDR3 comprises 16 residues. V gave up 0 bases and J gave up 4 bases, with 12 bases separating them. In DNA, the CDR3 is TGTGCCAGCAGCTTAGCCCCCCCAGGGCGCACCGGGGAGCTGTTTTTT. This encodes CASSLAPPGRTGELFF. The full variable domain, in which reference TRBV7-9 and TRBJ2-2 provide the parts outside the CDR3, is DTGVSQNPRHKITKRGQNVTFRCDPISEHNRLYWYRQTLGQGPEFLTYFQNEAQLEKSRLLSDRFSAERPKGSFSTLEIQRTEQGDSAMYLCASSLAPPGRTGELFFGEGSRLTVL.

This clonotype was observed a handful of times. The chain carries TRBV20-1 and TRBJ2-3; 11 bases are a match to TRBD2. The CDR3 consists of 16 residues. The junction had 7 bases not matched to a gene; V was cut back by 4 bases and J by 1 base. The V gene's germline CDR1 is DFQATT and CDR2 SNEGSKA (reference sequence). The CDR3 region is CSATVLAGAGTDTQYF. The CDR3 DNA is TGCAGTGCTACCGTACTAGCGGGAGCGGGCACAGATACGCAGTATTTT.

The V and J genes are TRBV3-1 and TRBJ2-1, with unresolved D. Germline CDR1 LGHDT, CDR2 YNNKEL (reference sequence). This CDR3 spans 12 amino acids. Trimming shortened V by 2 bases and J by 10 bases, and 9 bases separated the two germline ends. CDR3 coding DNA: TGTGCCAGCAGCCAAAAGGTTTCCGAGCAGTTCTTC. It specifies CASSQKVSEQFF.

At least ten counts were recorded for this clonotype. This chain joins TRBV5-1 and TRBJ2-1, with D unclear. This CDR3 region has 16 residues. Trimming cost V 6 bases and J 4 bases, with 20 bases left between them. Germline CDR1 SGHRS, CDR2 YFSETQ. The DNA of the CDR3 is TGCGCCAGCACTCCGTGGGGTATGGTCGCTTACAATGAGCAGTTCTTC. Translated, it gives CASTPWGMVAYNEQFF.

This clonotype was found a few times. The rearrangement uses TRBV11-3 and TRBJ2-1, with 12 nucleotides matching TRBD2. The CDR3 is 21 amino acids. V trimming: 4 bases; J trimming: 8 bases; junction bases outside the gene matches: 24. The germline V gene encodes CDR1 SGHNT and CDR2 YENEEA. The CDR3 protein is CASSSWPRLAGGPRQRYEQFF. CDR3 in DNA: TGTGCCAGCAGCTCCTGGCCCAGGCTAGCGGGAGGGCCTAGGCAACGATATGAGCAGTTCTTC.

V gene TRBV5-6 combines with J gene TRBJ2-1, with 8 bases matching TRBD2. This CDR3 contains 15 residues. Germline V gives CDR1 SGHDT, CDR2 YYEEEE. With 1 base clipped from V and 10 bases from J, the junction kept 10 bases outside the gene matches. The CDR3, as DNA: TGTGCCAGCAGCTTGCTGGTAGCGGGATTAGGAGAGCAGTTCTTC. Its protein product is CASSLLVAGLGEQFF.

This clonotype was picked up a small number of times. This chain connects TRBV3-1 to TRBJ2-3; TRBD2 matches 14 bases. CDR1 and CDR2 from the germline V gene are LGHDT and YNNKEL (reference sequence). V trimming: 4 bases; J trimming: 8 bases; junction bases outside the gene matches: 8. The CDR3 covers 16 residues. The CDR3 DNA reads TGTGCCAGCAGCCCCGGGACTAGCGGGGGTTACCGTACGCAGTATTTT. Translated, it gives CASSPGTSGGYRTQYF.

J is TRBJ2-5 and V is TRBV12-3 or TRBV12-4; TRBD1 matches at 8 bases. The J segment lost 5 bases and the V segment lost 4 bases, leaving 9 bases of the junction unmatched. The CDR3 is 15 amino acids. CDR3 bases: TGTGCCAGCAGTTCAGGACAGGGTATCCGGGAGACCCAGTACTTC. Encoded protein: CASSSGQGIRETQYF.

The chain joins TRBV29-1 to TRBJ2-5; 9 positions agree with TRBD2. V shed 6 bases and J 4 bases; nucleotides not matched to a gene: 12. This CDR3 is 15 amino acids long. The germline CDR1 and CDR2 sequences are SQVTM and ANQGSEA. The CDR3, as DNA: TGCAGCGTCAATGGACTAGCGCCCTTGGGAGAGACCCAGTACTTC. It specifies CSVNGLAPLGETQYF.